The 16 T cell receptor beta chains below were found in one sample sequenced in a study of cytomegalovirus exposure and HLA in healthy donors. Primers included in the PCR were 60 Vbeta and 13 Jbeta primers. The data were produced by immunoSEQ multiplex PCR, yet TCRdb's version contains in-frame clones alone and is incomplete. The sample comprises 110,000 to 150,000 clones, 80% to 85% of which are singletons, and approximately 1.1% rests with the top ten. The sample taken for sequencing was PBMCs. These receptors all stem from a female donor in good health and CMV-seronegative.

The CDR3 bases are TGTGCCAGCAGCTGGGGGGATGAAAAACTGTTTTTT. This encodes CASSWGDEKLFF. J is TRBJ1-4 and V is TRBV5-6; a weak D match, TRBD1 (5 bases). The V end was cut by 3 bases, the J end by 6 bases, with 6 bases between. Germline V gene sequence: CDR1 SGHDT, CDR2 YYEEEE. The CDR3 loop spans 12 amino acids.

In DNA form, the CDR3 reads TGCAGCGTTGAGGTACAGGGGGACTACTCTGGGGCCAACGTCCTGACTTTC. It specifies CSVEVQGDYSGANVLTF. The rearrangement uses TRBV29-1 and TRBJ2-6, with a weak D call TRBD1 (8 bases). Germline CDR1 and CDR2: SQVTM and ANQGSEA. This CDR3 is 17 amino acids long. V lost 3 bases and J lost 0, with 15 bases in between. Supplemented by reference TRBV29-1 and TRBJ2-6, the full variable domain reads SAVISQKPSRDICQRGTSLTIQCQVDSQVTMMFWYRQQPGQSLTLIATANQGSEATYESGFVIDKFPISRPNLTFSTLTVSNMSPEDSSIYLCSVEVQGDYSGANVLTFGAGSRLTVL.

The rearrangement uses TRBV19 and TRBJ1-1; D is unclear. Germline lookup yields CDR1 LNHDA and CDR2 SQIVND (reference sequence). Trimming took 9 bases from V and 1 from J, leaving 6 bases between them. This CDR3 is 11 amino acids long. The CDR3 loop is CASNKNTEAFF. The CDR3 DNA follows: TGTGCCAGCAACAAGAACACTGAAGCTTTCTTT.

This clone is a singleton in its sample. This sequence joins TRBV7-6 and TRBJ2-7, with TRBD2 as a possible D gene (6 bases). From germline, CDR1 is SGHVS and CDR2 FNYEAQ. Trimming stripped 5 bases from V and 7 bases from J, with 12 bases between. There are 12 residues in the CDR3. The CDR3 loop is CASSRGLDEQYF. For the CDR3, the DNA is TGTGCCAGCAGCAGGGGACTGGATGAGCAGTACTTC.

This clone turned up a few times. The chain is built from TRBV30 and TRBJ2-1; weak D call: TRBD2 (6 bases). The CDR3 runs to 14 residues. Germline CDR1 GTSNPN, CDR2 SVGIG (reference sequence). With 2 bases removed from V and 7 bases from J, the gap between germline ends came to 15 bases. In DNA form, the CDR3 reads TGTGCCTGGAGTACCGGGACTTGGGTTAATGAGCAGTTCTTC. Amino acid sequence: CAWSTGTWVNEQFF.

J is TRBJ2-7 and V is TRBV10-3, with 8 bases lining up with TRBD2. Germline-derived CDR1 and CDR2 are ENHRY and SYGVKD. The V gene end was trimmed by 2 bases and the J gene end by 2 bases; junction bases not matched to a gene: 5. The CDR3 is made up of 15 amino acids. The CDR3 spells CAISEPGRETYEQYF. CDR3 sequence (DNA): TGTGCCATCAGTGAGCCCGGGAGGGAAACCTACGAGCAGTACTTC.

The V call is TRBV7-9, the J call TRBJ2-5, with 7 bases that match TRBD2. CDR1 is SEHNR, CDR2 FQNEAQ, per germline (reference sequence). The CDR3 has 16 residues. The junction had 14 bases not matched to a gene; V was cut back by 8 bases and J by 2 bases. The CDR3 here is CASGTTSFVGQETQYF. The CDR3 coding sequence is TGTGCCAGCGGGACGACTAGCTTCGTGGGTCAAGAGACCCAGTACTTC.

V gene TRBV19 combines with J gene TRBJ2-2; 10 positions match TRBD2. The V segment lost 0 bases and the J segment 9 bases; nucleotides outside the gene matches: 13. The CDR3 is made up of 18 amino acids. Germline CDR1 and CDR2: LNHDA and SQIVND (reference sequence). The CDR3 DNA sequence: TGTGCCAGTAGTATAGATACCTCATCAGCGGGAGGGCATAGGGAGCTGTTTTTT. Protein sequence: CASSIDTSSAGGHRELFF.

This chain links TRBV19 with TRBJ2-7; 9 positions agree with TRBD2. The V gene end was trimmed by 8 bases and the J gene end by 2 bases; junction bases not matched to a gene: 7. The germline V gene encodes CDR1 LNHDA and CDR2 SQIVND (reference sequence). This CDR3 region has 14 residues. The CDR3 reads CASAKREAPYEQYF. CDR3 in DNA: TGTGCCAGTGCAAAGCGGGAGGCACCCTACGAGCAGTACTTC. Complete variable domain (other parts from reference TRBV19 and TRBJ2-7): DGGITQSPKYLFRKEGQNVTLSCEQNLNHDAMYWYRQDPGQGLRLIYYSQIVNDFQKGDIAEGYSVSREKKESFPLTVTSAQKNPTAFYLCASAKREAPYEQYFGPGTRLTVT.

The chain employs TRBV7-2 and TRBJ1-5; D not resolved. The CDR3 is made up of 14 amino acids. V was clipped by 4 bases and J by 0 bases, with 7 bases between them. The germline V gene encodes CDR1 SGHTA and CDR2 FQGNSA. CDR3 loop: CASSSFYSNQPQHF. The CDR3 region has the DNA TGTGCCAGCAGCTCCTTTTATAGCAATCAGCCCCAGCATTTT.

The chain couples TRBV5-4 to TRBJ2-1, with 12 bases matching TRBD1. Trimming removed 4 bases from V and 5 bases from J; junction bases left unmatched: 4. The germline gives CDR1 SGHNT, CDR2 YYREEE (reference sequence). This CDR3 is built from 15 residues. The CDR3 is CASSRGQGADNEQFF. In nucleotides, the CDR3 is TGTGCCAGCAGCCGGGGACAGGGGGCGGACAATGAGCAGTTCTTC.

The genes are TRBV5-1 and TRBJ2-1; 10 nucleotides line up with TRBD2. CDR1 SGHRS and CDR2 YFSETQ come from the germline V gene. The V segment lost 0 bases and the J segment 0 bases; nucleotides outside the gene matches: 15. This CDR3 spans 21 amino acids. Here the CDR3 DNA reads TGCGCCAGCAGCTTGGCCGGAAGGGGGACTAGCGTCGCCCCCTCCTACAATGAGCAGTTCTTC. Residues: CASSLAGRGTSVAPSYNEQFF.

CDR3 DNA sequence: TGTGCCAGCAGTGCTCTAGCCACGGTCCCTAATTCACCCCTCCACTTT. This sequence encodes CASSALATVPNSPLHF. This chain uses TRBV2 with TRBJ1-6; no clear D gene. CDR1 is SNHLY, CDR2 FYNNEI, per germline. Trimming took off 4 bases at V and 6 bases at J, with 16 bases between the two ends. The CDR3 consists of 16 residues.

CDR3 sequence: CASSPSGSSYNEQFF. The CDR3 coding sequence is TGTGCCAGCAGCCCCAGCGGGAGTTCCTACAATGAGCAGTTCTTC. The rearrangement links TRBV7-9 to TRBJ2-1, with 8 bases identical to TRBD2. Germline assignment: CDR1 SEHNR and CDR2 FQNEAQ (reference sequence). There are 15 residues in the CDR3. Trimming cost V 5 bases and J 1 base; bases outside gene matches: 4.

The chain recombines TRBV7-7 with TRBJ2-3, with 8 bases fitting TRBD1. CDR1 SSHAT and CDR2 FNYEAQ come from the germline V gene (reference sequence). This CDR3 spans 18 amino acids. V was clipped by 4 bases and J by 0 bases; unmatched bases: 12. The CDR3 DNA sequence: TGTGCCAGCAGCTCAGGGCTCAGCAGGGGGCGAAGCACAGATACGCAGTATTTT. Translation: CASSSGLSRGRSTDTQYF.

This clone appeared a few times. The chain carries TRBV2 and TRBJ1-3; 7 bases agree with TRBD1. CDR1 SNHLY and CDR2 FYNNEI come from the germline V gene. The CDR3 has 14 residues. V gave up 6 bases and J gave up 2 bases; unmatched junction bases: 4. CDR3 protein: CASSGGQPGNTIYF. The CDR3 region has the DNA TGTGCCAGCAGCGGGGGACAGCCTGGAAACACCATATATTTT. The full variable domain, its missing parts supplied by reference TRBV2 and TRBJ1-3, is EPEVTQTPSHQVTQMGQEVILRCVPISNHLYFYWYRQILGQKVEFLVSFYNNEISEKSEIFDDQFSVERPDGSNFTLKIRSTKLEDSAMYFCASSGGQPGNTIYFGEGSWLTVV.